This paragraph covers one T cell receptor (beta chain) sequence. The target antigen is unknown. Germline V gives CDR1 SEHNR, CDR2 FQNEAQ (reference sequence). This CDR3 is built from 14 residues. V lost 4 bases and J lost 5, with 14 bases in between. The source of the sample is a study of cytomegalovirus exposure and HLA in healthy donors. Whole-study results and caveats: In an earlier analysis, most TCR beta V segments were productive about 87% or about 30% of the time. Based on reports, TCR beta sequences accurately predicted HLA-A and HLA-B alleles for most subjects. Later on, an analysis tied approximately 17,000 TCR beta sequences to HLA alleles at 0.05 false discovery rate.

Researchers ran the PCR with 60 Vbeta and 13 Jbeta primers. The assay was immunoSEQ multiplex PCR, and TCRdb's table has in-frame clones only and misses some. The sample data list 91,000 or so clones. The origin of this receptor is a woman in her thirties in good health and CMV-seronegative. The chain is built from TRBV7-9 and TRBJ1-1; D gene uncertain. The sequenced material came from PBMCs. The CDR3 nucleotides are TGTGCCAGCAGCTGGATGACACGTGGGACTGAAGCTTTCTTT. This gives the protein CASSWMTRGTEAFF.